The clone carrying this TCR beta chain was observed a handful of times. Its antigen remains unidentified. Trimming stripped 0 bases from V and 6 bases from J, with 6 bases between. The CDR3 spans 13 residues. Germline V gene lookup returns CDR1 LGHNA and CDR2 YSLEER. The treatment here: oral pan-JAK inhibitor, 5-10 mg twice daily. Researchers picked out CD4+ and CD8+ T cells from PBMCs by sorting. This sample is drawn from a study of CD8+ T cells in alopecia areata. Notes on the study in general: Clonality in the scalp and expanded CD8+ clones ranked among the top 100 were significantly decreased by tofacitinib.

cDNA prepared by RNA extraction and subsequent reverse transcription served as the template for sequencing. Clones were read by immunoSEQ multiplex PCR, and TCRdb kept only the in-frame ones, dropping some. The sample lists 200,000 to 250,000 clones, 50% to 75% occurring once. The chain couples TRBV4-3 to TRBJ1-5; no definite D call. The TCR sequence derives from a human donor with alopecia areata. The sequences come from CD4+ T cells sorted from blood, collected at week 4, from a patient treated with tofacitinib. CDR3 bases: TGCGCCAGCAGCCAAGAATTGGGTCAGCCCCAGCATTTT. This codes for CASSQELGQPQHF.